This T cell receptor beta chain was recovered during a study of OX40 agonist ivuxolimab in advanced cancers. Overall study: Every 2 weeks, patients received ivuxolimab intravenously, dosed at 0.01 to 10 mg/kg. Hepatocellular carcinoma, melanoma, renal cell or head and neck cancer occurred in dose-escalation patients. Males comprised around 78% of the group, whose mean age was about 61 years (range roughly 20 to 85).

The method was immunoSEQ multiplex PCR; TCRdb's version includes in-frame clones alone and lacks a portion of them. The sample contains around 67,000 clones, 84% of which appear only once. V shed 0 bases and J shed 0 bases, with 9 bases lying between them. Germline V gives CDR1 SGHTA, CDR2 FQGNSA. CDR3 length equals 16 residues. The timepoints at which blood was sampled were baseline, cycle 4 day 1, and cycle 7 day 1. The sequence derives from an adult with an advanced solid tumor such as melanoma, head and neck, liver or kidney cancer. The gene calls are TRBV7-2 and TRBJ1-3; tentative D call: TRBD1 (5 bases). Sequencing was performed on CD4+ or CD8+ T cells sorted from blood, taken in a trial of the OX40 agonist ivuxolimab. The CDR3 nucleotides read TGTGCCAGCAGCTTAGCGGGACGGTTCTCTGGAAACACCATATATTTT. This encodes CASSLAGRFSGNTIYF.